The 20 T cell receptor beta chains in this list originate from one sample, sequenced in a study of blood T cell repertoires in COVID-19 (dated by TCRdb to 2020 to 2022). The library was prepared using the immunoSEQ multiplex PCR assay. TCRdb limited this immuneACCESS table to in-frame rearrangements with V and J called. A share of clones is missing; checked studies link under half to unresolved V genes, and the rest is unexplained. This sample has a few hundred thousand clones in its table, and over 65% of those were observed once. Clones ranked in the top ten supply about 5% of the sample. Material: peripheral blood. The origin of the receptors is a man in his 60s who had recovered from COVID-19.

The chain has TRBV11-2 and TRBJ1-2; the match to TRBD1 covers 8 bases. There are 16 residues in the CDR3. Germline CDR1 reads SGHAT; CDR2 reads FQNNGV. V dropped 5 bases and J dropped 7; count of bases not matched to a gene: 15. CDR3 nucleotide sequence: TGTGCCAGCAGCCCAAGGCCGGGACAGGCCACGAGTGGCTACACCTTC. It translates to CASSPRPGQATSGYTF.

The CDR3 spells CASSLSPLAGGYKTQYF. DNA of the CDR3: TGTGCCAGCAGTTTATCCCCTCTAGCGGGAGGTTACAAAACGCAGTATTTT. The gene calls are TRBV27 and TRBJ2-3; the match to TRBD2 covers 11 bases. The V gene end was trimmed by 0 bases and the J gene end by 9 bases; junction bases not matched to a gene: 11. The germline CDR1 and CDR2 sequences are MNHEY and SMNVEV (reference sequence). There are 17 residues in the CDR3.

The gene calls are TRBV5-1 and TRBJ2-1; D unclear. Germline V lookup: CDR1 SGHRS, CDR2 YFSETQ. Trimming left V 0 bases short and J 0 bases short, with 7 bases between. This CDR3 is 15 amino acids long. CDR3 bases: TGCGCCAGCAGCTTGGAGGCTAGCTCCTACAATGAGCAGTTCTTC. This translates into CASSLEASSYNEQFF.

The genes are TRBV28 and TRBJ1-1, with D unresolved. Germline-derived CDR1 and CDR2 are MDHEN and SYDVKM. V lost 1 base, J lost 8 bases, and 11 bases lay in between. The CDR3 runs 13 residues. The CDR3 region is CASSLSPGVEAFF. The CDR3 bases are TGTGCCAGCAGTTTATCTCCCGGGGTGGAAGCTTTCTTT.

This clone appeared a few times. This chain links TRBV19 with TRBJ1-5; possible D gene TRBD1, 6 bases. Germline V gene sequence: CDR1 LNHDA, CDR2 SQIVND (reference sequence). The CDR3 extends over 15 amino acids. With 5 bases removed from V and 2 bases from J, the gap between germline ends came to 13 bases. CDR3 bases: TGTGCCAGTAGTGACAGGCCCAAGGGCAATCAGCCCCAGCATTTT. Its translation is CASSDRPKGNQPQHF. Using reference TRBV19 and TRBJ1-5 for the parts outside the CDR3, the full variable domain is DGGITQSPKYLFRKEGQNVTLSCEQNLNHDAMYWYRQDPGQGLRLIYYSQIVNDFQKGDIAEGYSVSREKKESFPLTVTSAQKNPTAFYLCASSDRPKGNQPQHFGDGTRLSIL.

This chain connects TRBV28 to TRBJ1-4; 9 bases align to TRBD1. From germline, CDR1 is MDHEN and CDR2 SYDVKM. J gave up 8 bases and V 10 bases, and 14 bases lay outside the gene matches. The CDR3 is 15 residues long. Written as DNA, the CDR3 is TGTGCCACTACCGGGACAGGGACCTCACGAGAAAAACTGTTTTTT. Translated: CATTGTGTSREKLFF. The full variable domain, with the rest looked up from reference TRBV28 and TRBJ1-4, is DVKVTQSSRYLVKRTGEKVFLECVQDMDHENMFWYRQDPGLGLRLIYFSYDVKMKEKGDIPEGYSVSREKKERFSLILESASTNQTSMYLCATTGTGTSREKLFFGSGTQLSVL.

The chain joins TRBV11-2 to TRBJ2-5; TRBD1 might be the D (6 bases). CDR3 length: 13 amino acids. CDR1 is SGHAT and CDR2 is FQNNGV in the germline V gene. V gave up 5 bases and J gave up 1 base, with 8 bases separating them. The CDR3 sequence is CASSPGVQETQYF. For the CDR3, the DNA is TGTGCCAGCAGCCCAGGGGTCCAAGAGACCCAGTACTTC.

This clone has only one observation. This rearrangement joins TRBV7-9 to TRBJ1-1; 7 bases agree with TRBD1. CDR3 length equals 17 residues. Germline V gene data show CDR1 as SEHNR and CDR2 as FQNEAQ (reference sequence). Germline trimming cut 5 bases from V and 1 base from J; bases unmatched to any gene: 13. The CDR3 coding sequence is TGTGCCAGCAGCCCCCCGACAGGGACCCGCACGAACACTGAAGCTTTCTTT. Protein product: CASSPPTGTRTNTEAFF.

DNA for the CDR3: TGTGCCAGCAGCAACAGCGGGGGGCGGACCTACGAGCAGTACTTC. It yields the protein CASSNSGGRTYEQYF. This chain joins TRBV7-2 and TRBJ2-7, with 9 bases fitting TRBD2. The CDR3 has 15 amino acids. Looked up from germline, CDR1 is SGHTA and CDR2 is FQGNSA. V was clipped by 5 bases and J by 2 bases; unmatched bases: 7.

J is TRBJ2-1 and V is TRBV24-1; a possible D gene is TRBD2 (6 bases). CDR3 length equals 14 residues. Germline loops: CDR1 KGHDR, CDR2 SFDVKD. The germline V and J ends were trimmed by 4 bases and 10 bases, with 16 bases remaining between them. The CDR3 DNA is TGTGCCACCAGTGAGGGGGGACGTCCAGGGGAGCAGTTCTTC. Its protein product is CATSEGGRPGEQFF.

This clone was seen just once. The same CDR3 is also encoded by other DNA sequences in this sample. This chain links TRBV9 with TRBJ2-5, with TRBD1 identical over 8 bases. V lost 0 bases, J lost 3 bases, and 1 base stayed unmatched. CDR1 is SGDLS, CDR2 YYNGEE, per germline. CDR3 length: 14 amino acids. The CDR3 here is CASSVGQGKETQYF. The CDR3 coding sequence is TGTGCCAGCAGCGTAGGACAGGGGAAAGAGACCCAGTACTTC.

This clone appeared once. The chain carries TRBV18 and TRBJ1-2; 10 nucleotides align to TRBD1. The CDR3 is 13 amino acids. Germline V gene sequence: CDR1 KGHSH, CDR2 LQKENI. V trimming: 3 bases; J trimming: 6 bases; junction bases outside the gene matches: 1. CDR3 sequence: CASSPGQGNGYTF. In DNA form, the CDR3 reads TGTGCCAGCTCACCGGGACAGGGGAATGGCTACACCTTC.

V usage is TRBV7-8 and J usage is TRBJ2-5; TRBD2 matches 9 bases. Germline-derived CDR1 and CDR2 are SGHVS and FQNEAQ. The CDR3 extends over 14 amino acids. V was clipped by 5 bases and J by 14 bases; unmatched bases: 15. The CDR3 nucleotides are TGTGCCAGCAGCGGCCAGTCCGGGCGGGGGGGCCCATACTTC. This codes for CASSGQSGRGGPYF.

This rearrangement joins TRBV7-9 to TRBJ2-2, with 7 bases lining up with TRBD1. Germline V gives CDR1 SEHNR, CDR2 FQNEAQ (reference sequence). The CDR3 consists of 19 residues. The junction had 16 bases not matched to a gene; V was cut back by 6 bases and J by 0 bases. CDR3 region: CASRPLQGIGSANTGELFF. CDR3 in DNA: TGTGCCAGCAGACCCTTACAGGGGATTGGTTCTGCGAACACCGGGGAGCTGTTTTTT.

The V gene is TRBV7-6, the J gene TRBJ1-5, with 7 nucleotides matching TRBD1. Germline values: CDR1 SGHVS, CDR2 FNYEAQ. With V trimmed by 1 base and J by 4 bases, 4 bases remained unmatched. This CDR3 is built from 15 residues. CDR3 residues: CASSLGQGSNQPQHF. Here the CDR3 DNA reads TGTGCCAGCAGCTTAGGACAGGGCTCTAATCAGCCCCAGCATTTT.

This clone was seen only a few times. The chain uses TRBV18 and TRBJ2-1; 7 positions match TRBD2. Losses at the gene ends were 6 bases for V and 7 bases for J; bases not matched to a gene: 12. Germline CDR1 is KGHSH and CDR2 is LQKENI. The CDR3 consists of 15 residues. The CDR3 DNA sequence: TGTGCCAGCTCGCCCCTAGCGGCTTCTTCGAATGAGCAGTTCTTC. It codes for CASSPLAASSNEQFF.

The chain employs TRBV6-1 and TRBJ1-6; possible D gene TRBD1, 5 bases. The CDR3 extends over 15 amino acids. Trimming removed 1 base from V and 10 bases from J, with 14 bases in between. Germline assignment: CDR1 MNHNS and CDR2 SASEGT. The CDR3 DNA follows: TGTGCCAGCAGTGAAGTGACCAGGGTAGAGTCACCCCTCCACTTT. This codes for CASSEVTRVESPLHF.

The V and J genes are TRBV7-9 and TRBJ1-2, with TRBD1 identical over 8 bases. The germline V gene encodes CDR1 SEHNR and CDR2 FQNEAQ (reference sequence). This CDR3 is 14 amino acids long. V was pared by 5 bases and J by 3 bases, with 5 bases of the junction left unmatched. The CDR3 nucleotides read TGTGCCAGCAGCGAGCGACAGGGGTACTATGGCTACACCTTC. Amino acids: CASSERQGYYGYTF. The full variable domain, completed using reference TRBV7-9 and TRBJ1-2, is DTGVSQNPRHKITKRGQNVTFRCDPISEHNRLYWYRQTLGQGPEFLTYFQNEAQLEKSRLLSDRFSAERPKGSFSTLEIQRTEQGDSAMYLCASSERQGYYGYTFGSGTRLTVV.

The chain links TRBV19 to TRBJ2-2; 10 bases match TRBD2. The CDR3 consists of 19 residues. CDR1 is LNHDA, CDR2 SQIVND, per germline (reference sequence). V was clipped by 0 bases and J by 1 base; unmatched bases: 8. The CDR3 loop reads CASSIEGPSGGRNTGELFF. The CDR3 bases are TGTGCCAGTAGTATAGAGGGTCCTAGCGGGGGCCGGAACACCGGGGAGCTGTTTTTT.

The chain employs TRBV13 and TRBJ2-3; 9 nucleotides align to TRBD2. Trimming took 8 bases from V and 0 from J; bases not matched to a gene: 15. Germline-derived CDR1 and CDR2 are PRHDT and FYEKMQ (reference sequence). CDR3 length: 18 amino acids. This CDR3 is CASLRRREGSSSTDTQYF. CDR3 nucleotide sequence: TGTGCCAGCCTTCGCCGGCGGGAGGGCTCATCTAGCACAGATACGCAGTATTTT.